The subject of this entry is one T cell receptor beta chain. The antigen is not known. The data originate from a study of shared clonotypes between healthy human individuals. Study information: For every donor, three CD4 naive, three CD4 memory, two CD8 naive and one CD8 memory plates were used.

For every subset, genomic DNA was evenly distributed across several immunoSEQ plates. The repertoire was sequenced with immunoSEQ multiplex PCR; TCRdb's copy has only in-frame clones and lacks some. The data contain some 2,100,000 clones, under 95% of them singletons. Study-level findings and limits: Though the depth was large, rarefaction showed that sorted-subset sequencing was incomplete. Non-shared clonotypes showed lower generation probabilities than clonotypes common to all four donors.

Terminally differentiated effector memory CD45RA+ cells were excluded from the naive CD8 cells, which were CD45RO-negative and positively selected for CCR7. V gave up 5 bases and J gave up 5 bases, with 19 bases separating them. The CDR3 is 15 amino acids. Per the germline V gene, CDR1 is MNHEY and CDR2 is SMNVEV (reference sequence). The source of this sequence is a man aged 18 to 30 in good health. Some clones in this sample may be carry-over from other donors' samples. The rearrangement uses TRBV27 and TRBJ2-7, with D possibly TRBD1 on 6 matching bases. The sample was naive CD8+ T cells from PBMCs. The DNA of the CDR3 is TGTGCCAGCAGTGGGGGACCGGGACAATCGAACGAGCAGTACTTC. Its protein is CASSGGPGQSNEQYF.